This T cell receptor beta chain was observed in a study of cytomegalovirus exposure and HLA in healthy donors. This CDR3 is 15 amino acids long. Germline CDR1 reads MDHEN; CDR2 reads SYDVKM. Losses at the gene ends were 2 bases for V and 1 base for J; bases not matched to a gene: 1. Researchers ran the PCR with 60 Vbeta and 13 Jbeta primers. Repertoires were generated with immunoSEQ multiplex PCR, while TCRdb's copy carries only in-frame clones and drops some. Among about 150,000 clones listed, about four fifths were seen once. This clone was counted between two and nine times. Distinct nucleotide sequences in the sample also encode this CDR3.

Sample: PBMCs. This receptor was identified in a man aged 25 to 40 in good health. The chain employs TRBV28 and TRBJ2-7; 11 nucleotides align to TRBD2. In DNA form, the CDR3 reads TGTGCCAGCAGTTTAGGGACTAGCGGATCCTACGAGCAGTACTTC. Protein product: CASSLGTSGSYEQYF.